These 21 T cell receptor beta chains were all obtained from the same sample, sequenced in a study of shared clonotypes between healthy human individuals. TCRdb's table, derived via immunoSEQ multiplex PCR, lists solely in-frame clones and lacks some. The sample includes fewer than 600,000 clones, roughly three quarters of them seen just once. Sequenced: PBMCs. Receptor source: a middle-aged woman in good health. Some clones in this sample may be carry-over from other donors' samples.

The rearrangement uses TRBV29-1 and TRBJ2-1, with no clear D. CDR1 is SQVTM, CDR2 ANQGSEA, per germline. V was shortened by 2 bases and J by 4 bases, with 6 bases between the two germline ends. The CDR3 runs to 12 residues. Here the CDR3 DNA reads TGCAGCGTTGAACCGGTTTACAATGAGCAGTTCTTC. It translates to CSVEPVYNEQFF.

This chain links TRBV7-8 with TRBJ1-2; D remains unclear. Trimming pared 2 bases from V and 4 bases from J, leaving 5 bases between. Germline-derived CDR1 and CDR2 are SGHVS and FQNEAQ. This CDR3 comprises 12 residues. In DNA, the CDR3 is TGTGCCAGCAGCTTAAACAGCTATGGCTACACCTTC. As protein: CASSLNSYGYTF.

This clone was observed a few times. V is TRBV11-2 and J is TRBJ1-5; the match to TRBD1 covers 8 bases. The CDR3 length is 16 residues. In germline, CDR1 is SGHAT, CDR2 FQNNGV. V lost 6 bases, J lost 0 bases, and 7 bases stayed unmatched. CDR3: CASSPGGGNSNQPQHF. CDR3 DNA sequence: TGTGCCAGCAGTCCAGGGGGCGGTAATAGCAATCAGCCCCAGCATTTT.

V usage is TRBV5-4 and J usage is TRBJ2-3; possible D gene TRBD1, 5 bases. The V gene lost 4 bases and the J gene lost 4 bases, with 13 bases spanning the gap. CDR1 SGHNT and CDR2 YYREEE come from the germline V gene (reference sequence). This CDR3 spans 14 amino acids. The CDR3, as DNA: TGTGCCAGCAGCCCGGTCCAGGGTTCAGATACGCAGTATTTT. Its translation is CASSPVQGSDTQYF.

This chain uses TRBV28 with TRBJ2-4, with 7 bases that match TRBD2. Germline CDR1 reads MDHEN; CDR2 reads SYDVKM. The CDR3 runs 16 residues. With 10 bases clipped from V and 0 bases from J, the junction kept 12 bases outside the gene matches. For the CDR3, the DNA is TGTGCCACCCCATGGGGGGGGAGGATAGCCAAAAACATTCAGTACTTC. This codes for CATPWGGRIAKNIQYF.

The chain has TRBV14 and TRBJ2-7, with 8 bases aligning to TRBD1. CDR3 length: 14 residues. The germline V gene encodes CDR1 SGHDN and CDR2 FVKESK. Trimming cost V 3 bases and J 3 bases; bases outside gene matches: 4. This CDR3 reads CASSQQGAGYEQYF. The CDR3, as DNA: TGTGCCAGCAGCCAGCAGGGGGCCGGCTACGAGCAGTACTTC.

The chain is built from TRBV5-6 and TRBJ1-1; D gene uncertain. Germline V gives CDR1 SGHDT, CDR2 YYEEEE. V dropped 0 bases and J dropped 7 bases, with 7 bases sitting between them. This CDR3 spans 12 amino acids. Here the CDR3 DNA reads TGTGCCAGCAGCTTGGGGACGGGTGAAGCTTTCTTT. This encodes CASSLGTGEAFF.

This clone has just a few counts. V gene TRBV30 combines with J gene TRBJ2-3, with 7 bases lining up with TRBD1. V lost 2 bases to trimming and J lost 2 bases; unmatched junction nucleotides: 7. The length of the CDR3 is 15 residues. Germline-derived CDR1 and CDR2 are GTSNPN and SVGIG (reference sequence). This CDR3 reads CAWSQITGDTDTQYF. CDR3 bases: TGTGCCTGGAGTCAAATTACAGGGGACACAGATACGCAGTATTTT.

In its sample, this clone was seen a few times. The chain joins TRBV6-4 to TRBJ1-3; D gene uncertain. Trimming removed 8 bases from V and 5 bases from J, with 13 bases in between. Germline V gives CDR1 MRHNA, CDR2 SNTAGT. The CDR3 consists of 13 residues. The CDR3 protein is CASAEGLRNTIYF. Here the CDR3 DNA reads TGTGCCAGCGCAGAGGGCCTGAGAAACACCATATATTTT.

The V call is TRBV28, the J call TRBJ2-7; 11 nucleotides align to TRBD1. Per the germline V gene, CDR1 is MDHEN and CDR2 is SYDVKM. V lost 6 bases to trimming and J lost 4 bases; unmatched junction nucleotides: 11. This CDR3 region has 16 residues. CDR3 coding DNA: TGTGCCAGCAGGTCCCACACGTGGGACAGGGGGTACGAGCAGTACTTC. Translating it yields CASRSHTWDRGYEQYF.

This clone was detected once. This rearrangement joins TRBV9 to TRBJ2-7, with D unclear. This CDR3 is built from 14 residues. V gave up 3 bases and J gave up 3 bases, with 13 bases separating them. CDR1 and CDR2 (germline): SGDLS, YYNGEE. CDR3 loop: CASSGGTPNYEQYF. DNA of the CDR3: TGTGCCAGCAGCGGAGGAACCCCGAACTACGAGCAGTACTTC.

In this sample, this clone turned up a few times. The chain employs TRBV19 and TRBJ1-1; D call uncertain. The V and J ends lost 3 bases and 9 bases respectively, with 11 bases between them. Germline values: CDR1 LNHDA, CDR2 SQIVND (reference sequence). The CDR3 contains 12 residues. CDR3: CASSIWEGKAFF. For the CDR3, the DNA is TGTGCCAGTAGTATTTGGGAAGGGAAAGCTTTCTTT.

The table lists this clone with a count of one. V is TRBV5-1 and J is TRBJ2-1; possible D gene TRBD1, 6 bases. The CDR3 extends over 14 amino acids. Germline V gives CDR1 SGHRS, CDR2 YFSETQ. V was shortened by 4 bases and J by 6 bases, with 14 bases between the two germline ends. This CDR3 is CASSTQDSSNEQFF. The CDR3 nucleotides are TGCGCCAGCAGCACGCAGGACAGTAGCAATGAGCAGTTCTTC.

This clone appeared a few times. Within the sample, other DNA sequences also encode this same CDR3. The genes are TRBV6-4 and TRBJ1-6; D is undetermined. Trimming left V 3 bases short and J 9 bases short, with 9 bases between. From germline, CDR1 is MRHNA and CDR2 SNTAGT. The CDR3 spans 13 residues. As DNA, the CDR3 is TGTGCCAGCAGTGAGGGTGCCGTTTCACCCCTCCACTTT. Protein product: CASSEGAVSPLHF.

V usage is TRBV5-1 and J usage is TRBJ1-2, with a weak D call TRBD1 (5 bases). Germline V gene lookup returns CDR1 SGHRS and CDR2 YFSETQ. The germline V and J ends were trimmed by 4 bases and 6 bases, with 16 bases remaining between them. CDR3 length: 14 amino acids. CDR3 residues: CASSEPGPQNGYTF. Here the CDR3 DNA reads TGCGCCAGCAGCGAACCGGGACCACAAAATGGCTACACCTTC.

CDR3 amino acids: CASSLIPQGYEQYF. In DNA, the CDR3 is TGTGCCAGCAGTTTAATCCCACAGGGGTACGAGCAGTACTTC. V is TRBV27 and J is TRBJ2-7, with 7 bases identical to TRBD1. The CDR3 is 14 amino acids. CDR1 MNHEY and CDR2 SMNVEV come from the germline V gene (reference sequence). V gave up 2 bases and J gave up 4 bases; unmatched junction bases: 5.

This chain connects TRBV27 to TRBJ2-7; 9 bases agree with TRBD1. Germline lookup yields CDR1 MNHEY and CDR2 SMNVEV (reference sequence). The CDR3 length is 14 residues. Losses at the gene ends were 4 bases for V and 7 bases for J; bases not matched to a gene: 8. The CDR3 loop reads CASSYRQGVGEQYF. As DNA, the CDR3 is TGTGCCAGCAGTTATAGACAGGGGGTGGGTGAGCAGTACTTC.

The chain has TRBV6-1 and TRBJ2-1; tentatively, D is TRBD2 (7 bases). The CDR3 is made up of 14 amino acids. V lost 8 bases, J lost 5 bases, and 16 bases lay in between. Germline CDR1 and CDR2: MNHNS and SASEGT. Here the CDR3 reads CASRVGGANNEQFF. In nucleotides, the CDR3 is TGTGCCAGCCGAGTTGGGGGGGCTAACAATGAGCAGTTCTTC.

J is TRBJ2-7 and V is TRBV7-2; a weak D match, TRBD1 (5 bases). Trimming removed 3 bases at V and 0 bases at J, with 9 bases between. CDR1 SGHTA and CDR2 FQGNSA come from the germline V gene. This CDR3 spans 14 amino acids. DNA for the CDR3: TGTGCCAGCAGCTTCAGGGAAAGCTCCTACGAGCAGTACTTC. Its translation is CASSFRESSYEQYF. Full variable domain (missing parts from reference TRBV7-2 and TRBJ2-7): GAGVSQSPSNKVTEKGKDVELRCDPISGHTALYWYRQSLGQGLEFLIYFQGNSAPDKSGLPSDRFSAERTGGSVSTLTIQRTQQEDSAVYLCASSFRESSYEQYFGPGTRLTVT.

This clone was counted a single time. J is TRBJ2-2 and V is TRBV2; tentative D call: TRBD2 (5 bases). Trimming stripped 7 bases from V and 2 bases from J, with 11 bases between. Per germline, CDR1 SNHLY and CDR2 FYNNEI. CDR3 length: 14 amino acids. The DNA of the CDR3 is TGTGCCAGCAAGGCGGGCTCAAACACCGGGGAGCTGTTTTTT. Its translation is CASKAGSNTGELFF.

This chain joins TRBV7-9 and TRBJ2-3, with a tentative D call TRBD1 (6 bases). V was shortened by 6 bases and J by 6 bases, with 16 bases between the two germline ends. CDR1 SEHNR and CDR2 FQNEAQ come from the germline V gene (reference sequence). CDR3 size: 14 residues. This CDR3 is CASSFLTGTDTQYF. In DNA form, the CDR3 reads TGTGCCAGCAGTTTTCTTACAGGGACCGATACGCAGTATTTT.